This T cell receptor (beta chain) was sequenced for a study of cytomegalovirus exposure and HLA in healthy donors. The study, taken as a whole, reports: About 87% or about 30% of the time was how often most TCR beta V segments were productive, according to an earlier analysis.

With 60 Vbeta and 13 Jbeta primers, the PCR was carried out. TCRdb's copy holds only in-frame clones and misses some; the assay was immunoSEQ multiplex PCR. The sample records almost 200,000 clones, just over 75% being singletons. The germline gives CDR1 MNHEY, CDR2 SMNVEV (reference sequence). The CDR3 totals 14 residues. Trimming shortened V by 4 bases and J by 2 bases, and 12 bases separated the two germline ends. On this clone itself: Its antigen is not identified.

Sequencing was done on a sample of PBMCs. The V gene is TRBV27, the J gene TRBJ2-7; tentatively, D is TRBD1 (5 bases). The origin of this receptor is a young man in good health and CMV-seronegative. Here the CDR3 DNA reads TGTGCCAGCAGTTCCTCGGACACAGCCTACGAGCAGTACTTC. Its protein product is CASSSSDTAYEQYF.